Sequencing of this T cell receptor beta chain was carried out in a study of blood T cell repertoires in COVID-19 (dated by TCRdb to the early 2020s). Regarding the complete study: Samples covering the acute and convalescent phases of COVID-19 were provided by collaborators in the United States, Italy and Spain. The material from the prospective study consisted of cDNA or gDNA derived from T cells, B-cell-depleted T cells, or PBMCs. Where HLA class I and class II types were available, the types were taken from metadata supplied by the sample provider, not from assay-based typing. Subjects who had been exposed to COVID-19, were actively infected with it, or had recovered from it provided the deeply sampled blood TCRbeta repertoires that made up the dataset. The sample metadata nearly always contained a de-identified subject ID, COVID-19 status, age in years and sex. Samples were obtained from the ongoing ImmuneRACE study (first 160 participants) and from 950 to 1,500 subjects provided by 6 global collaborators. The repertoires were released in a freely available public database intended as a resource for research on the immune response to SARS-CoV-2.

Overall study outcomes, separate from this receptor: How much clinical and demographic metadata was included differed by source and by participant, and the metadata was provided uncurated.

Each collaborating institution followed its own protocols to collect whole blood in K2EDTA tubes. For TCRbeta analysis, collaborator samples were shipped as frozen whole blood, as isolated PBMCs, or as DNA extracted from either sample type. The germline V gene yields SGHTA for CDR1 and FQGNSA for CDR2. V is cut back by 4 bases and J by 0 bases, with 8 bases in the junction unmatched. CDR3 length: 17 amino acids, cysteine to phenylalanine. Left in the record is the CDR3 DNA by itself, 51 bases read in frame from the first base. About this clone itself: Its antigen specificity is not known. Base qualities are not provided; no much larger clone lies one nucleotide away.

The immunoSEQ Assay, a bias-controlled multiplex PCR, was used to amplify TCRbeta CDR3 regions from genomic DNA. The authors' analysis ran thus. The number of nucleated cells in each sample was estimated by amplification of reference gene primers within the assay. To quantify the absolute abundance of each unique TCRbeta CDR3 rearrangement, sequence reads were collapsed and filtered. For each sample, productive Simpson clonality was calculated by taking the square root of Simpson's diversity index across productive rearrangements. TCRdb took over this immuneACCESS table, retaining in-frame rearrangements with V and J assigned. Such tables are incomplete; in checked studies, under half of the missing clones stem from an unresolved V gene, and the remainder is unexplained. V and J calls and clone size follow that table, whereas D and trimming were derived from the DNA. The sample yields roughly 190,000 clones; 65% to 80% were counted once. Roughly an eighth of the sample rests with the top ten.

This receptor chain uses TRBV7-2 and TRBJ1-3; the junction holds 8 bases that match TRBD1. The sample taken for sequencing was peripheral blood. This TCR derives from a woman aged 45-65 years with acute or convalescent COVID-19. In nucleotides, the sequence is TGTGCCAGCAGCTCGTCGGGACAGGCAAACTCTGGAAACACCATATATTTT. Its protein reads: CASSSSGQANSGNTIYF.